This T cell receptor beta chain was documented in a study of blood T cells in healthy people across ages. A word on this clonotype: Its cognate antigen is unknown.

Study-level results: Calculation of diversity from one million T cells yielded estimates considered to be underestimates. Among long-lived donors, naive CD4+ cells were more numerous and diversity higher than in aged donors.

The CDR3 has 13 residues. In germline, CDR1 is DFQATT, CDR2 SNEGSKA (reference sequence). A sample-barcoded 5' primer and a J-beta primer mix were used in a second PCR of roughly 7 to 11 cycles. TCRdb redid the calling of the 5' RACE reads with MiXCR, one entry per CDR3 protein. The table records around 1.5 million distinct CDR3 sequences, roughly 32% of them present only once. This TCR derives from a woman aged 25 to 39 in good health. The V call is TRBV20-1, the J call TRBJ2-5, with 7 bases that match TRBD1. The DNA end lines up better with TRBJ2-7; the J call may be wrong. What was sequenced was blood. The CDR3 DNA follows: TGCAGTGCCCCTCCGGGACAGATGTACGAGCAGTACTTC. It specifies CSAPPGQMYEQYF.